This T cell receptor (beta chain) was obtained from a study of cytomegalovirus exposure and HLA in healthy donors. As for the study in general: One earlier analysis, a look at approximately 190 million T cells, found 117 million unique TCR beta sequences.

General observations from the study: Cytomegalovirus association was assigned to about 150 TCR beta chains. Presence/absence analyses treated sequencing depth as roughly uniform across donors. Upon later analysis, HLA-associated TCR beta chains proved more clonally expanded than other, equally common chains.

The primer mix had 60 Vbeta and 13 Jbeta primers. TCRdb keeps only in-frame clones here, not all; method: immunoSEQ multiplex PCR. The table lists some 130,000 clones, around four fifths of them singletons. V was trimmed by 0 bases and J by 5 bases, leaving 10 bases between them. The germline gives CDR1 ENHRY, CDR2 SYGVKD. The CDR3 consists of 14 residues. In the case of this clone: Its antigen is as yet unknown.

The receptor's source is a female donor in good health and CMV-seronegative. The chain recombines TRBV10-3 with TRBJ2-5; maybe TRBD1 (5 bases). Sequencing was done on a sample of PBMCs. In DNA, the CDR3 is TGTGCCATCAGTGAGTCCGTAGGGGTCGAGACCCAGTACTTC. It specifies CAISESVGVETQYF.